A selection of T cell receptor beta chains follows, all from one sample in a study of regulatory T cells in long-lasting Graves disease. MiXCR was run by TCRdb on the multiplex PCR reads, yielding one entry per CDR3 protein. The sample lists 520,000 or so distinct CDR3 sequences; around 12% were seen once. These data also formed part of another study, on T cells in Graves' hyperthyroidism and ophthalmopathy.

The sequenced sample was peripheral blood mononuclear cells (PBMCs), obtained at new diagnosis, from a patient treated with antithyroid drugs. These receptor sequences come from a woman in her 30s with Graves disease. Each CDR3 is given without its conserved first and last residue. The order of the fields is J gene, V gene, CDR3 protein.

TRBJ2-1	TRBV28	ASIRDSSYNEQF
TRBJ1-2	TRBV20-1	SARDKPAYGYT
TRBJ2-1	TRBV2	ASRGLAGAYEQF
TRBJ2-3	TRBV7-2	ASSPGVDTDTQY
TRBJ2-1	TRBV28	ASTPAIAGGHWNEQF
TRBJ1-1	TRBV3-1	ATGTRRREAF
TRBJ1-5	TRBV11-2	ASSVDRDQPQH
TRBJ2-7	TRBV19	ASSIGTGYYEQY
TRBJ2-1	TRBV11-3	ASSLASYNEQF
TRBJ1-5	TRBV2	ASRQYSNQPQH
TRBJ2-3	TRBV2	ATVWDRRTDTQY
TRBJ2-1	TRBV7-3	ASSLTGLVGNEQF
TRBJ2-1	TRBV3-1	ASRIRDRPYNEQF
TRBJ1-2	TRBV30	AWSVGGDNYGYT
TRBJ1-2	TRBV12-3/TRBV12-4	ASSLTGAGPLNGYT
TRBJ2-6	TRBV12-3/TRBV12-4	ASRVDSGANVPT
TRBJ1-5	TRBV12-3/TRBV12-4	ASSPNKGNNQPQH
TRBJ2-7	TRBV2	ASSGRTSGYEQY
TRBJ1-3	TRBV6-5	ASSYSTGENTIY
TRBJ1-2	TRBV9	ASSVGSGIAYGYT
TRBJ2-1	TRBV3-1	ASSQGTTGWGGGDEQF
TRBJ1-1	TRBV15	ATSRDPRGEAF
TRBJ2-5	TRBV28	ASSIEQGGETQY
TRBJ2-7	TRBV25-1	ASRDSGGPYEQY
TRBJ2-3	TRBV7-2	ASSRAGTTTQY
TRBJ1-1	TRBV9	ASSVGREGSTEAF
TRBJ2-7	TRBV7-2	ASSFSGTSGYEQY
TRBJ2-5	TRBV30	AWNPWRTSGGGETQY
TRBJ1-6	TRBV2	ASSEMLGSPLH
TRBJ2-7	TRBV6-2/TRBV6-3	ASSYPSSTYEQY
TRBJ2-5	TRBV6-1	ASSEASGSGETQY
TRBJ2-1	TRBV6-1	ASSASPRLGNEQF
TRBJ2-5	TRBV5-1	ASSFRQVQETQY
TRBJ1-5	TRBV30	AWRRQGAPQPQH
TRBJ2-2	TRBV19	ASSVAGGPAGELF
TRBJ1-4	TRBV6-1	ASSEAAASANEKLF
TRBJ2-7	TRBV13	ASSINRATYEQY
TRBJ2-5	TRBV3-1	ASSQEPQGPVEETQY
TRBJ2-7	TRBV4-3	ASSQDGNGEQY
TRBJ1-1	TRBV7-2	ASSSGQITEAF
TRBJ1-2	TRBV24-1	ATSDFADGYT
TRBJ1-2	TRBV9	ASSPGGRDGYT
TRBJ1-2	TRBV25-1	ASRGLGGGGYT
TRBJ2-1	TRBV30	AWSRTSGMISSYNEQF
TRBJ1-2	TRBV10-3	AISAGAGYGYT
TRBJ1-1	TRBV6-1	ASSGGQGATEAF
TRBJ2-7	TRBV5-5	ASSLVPTRGAHYEQY
TRBJ2-1	TRBV5-8	ASSLTPGQVYNEQF
TRBJ2-2	TRBV9	ASSASLRGANTGELF
TRBJ2-7	TRBV11-2	ASSLISYEQY
TRBJ2-1	TRBV18	ASSRGQGTYNEQF
TRBJ1-2	TRBV15	ATSRDGGGGT
TRBJ2-7	TRBV6-5	ASSYSTVGTGSYEQY
TRBJ2-7	TRBV20-1	SANYDRPTEQY
TRBJ2-1	TRBV5-1	ASSLPSGSSYNEQF
TRBJ1-3	TRBV18	ASSPRQGNSGNTIY
TRBJ2-2	TRBV14	ASSPRDRGYVDTGELF
TRBJ2-7	TRBV9	ASSATGTETYEQY
TRBJ1-1	TRBV18	ASSLSLARFKSEAF
TRBJ1-1	TRBV6-2/TRBV6-3	ASSAARTGSTEAF